The clone carrying this T cell receptor beta chain appeared many times. Its antigen is currently unknown. Generated by immunoSEQ multiplex PCR, the TCRdb table keeps only in-frame clones and is missing some. Altogether roughly 350,000 clones are present, about nine tenths being singletons, with the ten largest covering about 3.5%. The data are from a study of Ad26.COV2.S vaccination and SARS-CoV-2 variants. General observations from the study: Measures of TCR breadth and depth may have fallen short of total T cell responses.

The treatment denotes: over 15 received Ad26.COV2.S at low or high dose, single or two shots; about five received placebo; per-sample allocation not given. Day 63 after the first injection of vaccine or placebo was the sampling time. SARS-CoV-2 spike from the Wuhan strain was encoded by the vaccine, an Ad26 vector. CDR3 size: 13 residues. V was pared by 6 bases and J by 2 bases, with 10 bases between. Germline CDR1 is LNHDA and CDR2 is SQIVND (reference sequence). The J gene is TRBJ1-2, the V gene TRBV19; TRBD1 might be the D (5 bases). This receptor was taken from a person between 18 and 60 years old who received the Ad26.COV2.S COVID-19 vaccine or a placebo. Sequencing was performed on peripheral blood, taken in a trial of Ad26.COV2.S vaccine versus placebo. The CDR3 sequence: CASRRGGNYGYTF. The DNA for the CDR3 is TGTGCCAGTAGGAGGGGAGGAAACTATGGCTACACCTTC.